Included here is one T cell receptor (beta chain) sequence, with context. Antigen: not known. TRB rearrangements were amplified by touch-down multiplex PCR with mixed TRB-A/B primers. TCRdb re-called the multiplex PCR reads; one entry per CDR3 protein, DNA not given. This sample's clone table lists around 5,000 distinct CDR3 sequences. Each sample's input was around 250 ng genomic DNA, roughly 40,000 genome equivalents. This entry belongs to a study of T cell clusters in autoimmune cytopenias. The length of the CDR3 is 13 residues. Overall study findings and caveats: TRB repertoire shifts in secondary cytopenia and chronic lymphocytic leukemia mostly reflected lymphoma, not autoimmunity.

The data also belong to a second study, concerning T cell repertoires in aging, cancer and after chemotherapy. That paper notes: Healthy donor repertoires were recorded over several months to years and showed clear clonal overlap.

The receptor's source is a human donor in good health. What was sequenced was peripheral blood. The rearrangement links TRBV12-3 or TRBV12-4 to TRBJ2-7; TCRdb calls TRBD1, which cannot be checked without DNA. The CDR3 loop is CASSPPTGIEQYF.